This TCR beta chain is from a study of blood T cell repertoires in COVID-19. Across the whole study: The United States, Italy and Spain provided the acute and convalescent COVID-19 samples. The analysed material was cDNA or gDNA that came from T cells, B-cell-depleted T cells, or PBMCs.

Germline lookup yields CDR1 LGHDT and CDR2 YNNKEL (reference sequence). The trim removed 5 bases at V and 4 bases at J, leaving 6 bases unmatched. CDR3 length: 15 residues. The cohort comprised adults aged about 18 to 90 years residing in approximately 25 US areas. The sample holds one count of this clone. The protocol was immunoSEQ multiplex PCR, while the TCRdb copy is restricted to in-frame clones and leaves out a portion. The sample lists almost 400,000 clones, more than 75% occurring once. The receptor was isolated from a woman aged 30 to 39 with acute COVID-19. The chain joins TRBV3-1 (or the pseudogene TRBV3-2) to TRBJ2-5; 11 bases align to TRBD1. The sample comprised PBMCs or T cells enriched from blood (not recorded which). CDR3 region: CASSTRTGGGETQYF. DNA of the CDR3: TGTGCCAGCAGCACACGGACAGGGGGCGGAGAGACCCAGTACTTC.